This is a list of T cell receptor beta chains from one sample in a study of identical twins. TCRdb processed the 5' RACE reads anew with MiXCR; each CDR3 protein has one entry. Of 420,000 or so distinct CDR3 sequences listed, approximately 17% are singletons. Sequenced: naive T cells sorted from blood. All receptors come from a man aged 50 or older in good health. Both conserved end residues are part of each CDR3. The order of the fields is D gene, V gene, clone size, J gene, CDR3 protein, CDR3 DNA. D genes are given only for firm matches. Clone size, where shown, is once, few, many, or a class for clones that have expanded.

d_gene: NA
v_gene: TRBV20-1
abundance: many
j_gene: TRBJ1-2
CDR3aa: CSASPGHGYTF
CDR3nt: TGCAGTGCTTCACCGGGCCATGGCTACACCTTC

d_gene: TRBD2
v_gene: TRBV29-1
abundance: NA
j_gene: TRBJ2-7
CDR3aa: CSVEEVGGSTYEQYF
CDR3nt: TGCAGCGTTGAAGAGGTCGGCGGGAGCACCTACGAGCAGTACTTC

d_gene: TRBD1
v_gene: TRBV6-6
abundance: many
j_gene: TRBJ2-7
CDR3aa: CASRDRFYEQYF
CDR3nt: TGTGCCAGCAGGGACAGGTTCTACGAGCAGTACTTC

d_gene: TRBD2
v_gene: TRBV20-1
abundance: many
j_gene: TRBJ2-5
CDR3aa: CSASTSGIETQYF
CDR3nt: TGCAGTGCTAGTACTAGCGGGATAGAGACCCAGTACTTC

d_gene: NA
v_gene: TRBV20-1
abundance: NA
j_gene: TRBJ1-1
CDR3aa: CSAISSGKAEAFF
CDR3nt: TGCAGTGCTATCAGTTCCGGGAAGGCTGAAGCTTTCTTT

d_gene: TRBD1
v_gene: TRBV25-1
abundance: many
j_gene: TRBJ2-1
CDR3aa: CASTSGTGGGNEQFF
CDR3nt: TGTGCCAGCACCTCGGGGACAGGGGGCGGGAATGAGCAGTTCTTC

d_gene: TRBD1
v_gene: TRBV14
abundance: many
j_gene: TRBJ1-4
CDR3aa: CASSQAGTDEKLFF
CDR3nt: TGTGCCAGCAGCCAAGCCGGGACAGATGAAAAACTGTTTTTT

d_gene: NA
v_gene: TRBV27
abundance: NA
j_gene: TRBJ1-6
CDR3aa: CASSPRTLNNSPLHF
CDR3nt: TGTGCCAGCAGTCCGCGGACACTCAATAATTCACCCCTCCACTTT

d_gene: NA
v_gene: TRBV12-3/TRBV12-4
abundance: NA
j_gene: TRBJ1-2
CDR3aa: CASSFLGQNYGYTF
CDR3nt: TGTGCCAGCAGTTTTCTGGGGCAAAACTATGGCTACACCTTC

d_gene: TRBD1
v_gene: TRBV12-3/TRBV12-4
abundance: few
j_gene: TRBJ2-6
CDR3aa: CASSPGGATGANVLTF
CDR3nt: TGTGCCAGCAGCCCAGGGGGCGCTACTGGGGCCAACGTCCTGACTTTC

d_gene: NA
v_gene: TRBV30
abundance: many
j_gene: TRBJ1-4
CDR3aa: CAWSAGTTNEKLFF
CDR3nt: TGTGCCTGGAGTGCAGGGACAACTAATGAAAAACTGTTTTTT

d_gene: NA
v_gene: TRBV4-3
abundance: NA
j_gene: TRBJ2-3
CDR3aa: CASSSLEGAGRTDTQYF
CDR3nt: TGCGCCAGCAGCTCACTAGAAGGGGCGGGCCGCACAGATACGCAGTATTTT

d_gene: NA
v_gene: TRBV4-3
abundance: few
j_gene: TRBJ2-7
CDR3aa: CASSQDLGRSYEQYF
CDR3nt: TGCGCCAGCAGCCAAGATCTGGGGCGCAGCTACGAGCAGTACTTC

d_gene: TRBD1
v_gene: TRBV28
abundance: NA
j_gene: TRBJ2-7
CDR3aa: CASSPGTENFKFTYEQYF
CDR3nt: TGTGCCAGCAGTCCCGGGACAGAAAACTTTAAATTTACCTACGAGCAGTACTTC

d_gene: NA
v_gene: TRBV29-1
abundance: NA
j_gene: TRBJ1-2
CDR3aa: CSVVGGDNYGYTF
CDR3nt: TGCAGCGTTGTGGGAGGGGATAACTATGGCTACACCTTC

d_gene: TRBD2
v_gene: TRBV6-9
abundance: NA
j_gene: TRBJ2-1
CDR3aa: CASNSGRSHEQFF
CDR3nt: TGTGCCAGCAATAGCGGGAGGTCGCATGAGCAGTTCTTC

d_gene: NA
v_gene: TRBV20-1
abundance: NA
j_gene: TRBJ1-2
CDR3aa: CSAPKDYGYTF
CDR3nt: TGCAGTGCCCCGAAAGATTATGGCTACACCTTC

d_gene: TRBD1
v_gene: TRBV12-3/TRBV12-4
abundance: NA
j_gene: TRBJ1-1
CDR3aa: CASSFGATQGGGTEAFF
CDR3nt: TGTGCCAGCAGTTTTGGGGCCACACAGGGGGGAGGTACTGAAGCTTTCTTT

d_gene: TRBD1
v_gene: TRBV20-1
abundance: NA
j_gene: TRBJ1-2
CDR3aa: CSASTGGDYGYTF
CDR3nt: TGCAGTGCTAGTACAGGGGGTGACTATGGCTACACCTTC

d_gene: TRBD2
v_gene: TRBV9
abundance: few
j_gene: TRBJ2-7
CDR3aa: CASSSGTSGRSSSYEQYF
CDR3nt: TGTGCCAGCAGCTCCGGGACTAGCGGGAGATCGTCCTCCTACGAGCAGTACTTC

d_gene: NA
v_gene: TRBV20-1
abundance: NA
j_gene: TRBJ2-5
CDR3aa: CSASGLEGQETQYF
CDR3nt: TGCAGTGCTAGTGGTTTGGAGGGCCAAGAGACCCAGTACTTC

d_gene: TRBD2
v_gene: TRBV11-2
abundance: NA
j_gene: TRBJ2-1
CDR3aa: CASSLVAGGNNNEQFF
CDR3nt: TGTGCCAGCAGCTTAGTGGCGGGAGGGAACAACAATGAGCAGTTCTTC

d_gene: NA
v_gene: TRBV6-2/TRBV6-3
abundance: few
j_gene: TRBJ1-1
CDR3aa: CASSYSGYEAFF
CDR3nt: TGTGCCAGCAGTTATTCAGGATATGAAGCTTTCTTT

d_gene: TRBD2
v_gene: TRBV5-1
abundance: many
j_gene: TRBJ2-1
CDR3aa: CASSPGLAHNNEQFF
CDR3nt: TGCGCCAGCAGCCCGGGACTAGCGCATAACAATGAGCAGTTCTTC

d_gene: NA
v_gene: TRBV28
abundance: few
j_gene: TRBJ2-5
CDR3aa: CASSNLAGETQYF
CDR3nt: TGTGCCAGCAGTAATTTGGCAGGAGAGACCCAGTACTTC

d_gene: NA
v_gene: TRBV20-1
abundance: NA
j_gene: TRBJ2-3
CDR3aa: CSATRGIPDTQYF
CDR3nt: TGCAGTGCTACCAGGGGAATCCCAGATACGCAGTATTTT

d_gene: NA
v_gene: TRBV10-2
abundance: few
j_gene: TRBJ2-6
CDR3aa: CASSESPGRSGANVLTF
CDR3nt: TGCGCCAGCAGTGAGTCCCCAGGGAGGTCTGGGGCCAACGTCCTGACTTTC

d_gene: TRBD1
v_gene: TRBV5-1
abundance: many
j_gene: TRBJ2-2
CDR3aa: CASTQGSGELFF
CDR3nt: TGCGCCAGCACACAGGGGTCCGGGGAGCTGTTTTTT

d_gene: TRBD1
v_gene: TRBV20-1
abundance: NA
j_gene: TRBJ2-7
CDR3aa: CSARDWAGGRYEQYF
CDR3nt: TGCAGTGCTAGAGATTGGGCAGGGGGCCGGTACGAGCAGTACTTC

d_gene: NA
v_gene: TRBV12-3/TRBV12-4
abundance: few
j_gene: TRBJ1-2
CDR3aa: CASSMGLRGTFYGYTF
CDR3nt: TGTGCCAGCAGCATGGGATTGCGAGGGACGTTCTATGGCTACACCTTC

d_gene: TRBD1
v_gene: TRBV12-3/TRBV12-4
abundance: many
j_gene: TRBJ1-5
CDR3aa: CASRGTGALQPQHF
CDR3nt: TGTGCCAGCAGGGGGACAGGGGCCCTTCAGCCCCAGCATTTT

d_gene: TRBD1
v_gene: TRBV28
abundance: many
j_gene: TRBJ2-7
CDR3aa: CASRAGQGFYEQYF
CDR3nt: TGTGCCAGCAGAGCGGGACAGGGTTTCTACGAGCAGTACTTC

d_gene: NA
v_gene: TRBV10-3
abundance: few
j_gene: TRBJ2-3
CDR3aa: CAISEGAGTTDTQYF
CDR3nt: TGTGCCATCAGTGAGGGTGCTGGAACTACCGATACGCAGTATTTT

d_gene: NA
v_gene: TRBV25-1
abundance: many
j_gene: TRBJ2-7
CDR3aa: CASSDVGSYEQYF
CDR3nt: TGTGCCAGCAGTGATGTCGGGTCCTACGAGCAGTACTTC

d_gene: NA
v_gene: TRBV11-2
abundance: NA
j_gene: TRBJ2-2
CDR3aa: CASSLVTARANTGELFF
CDR3nt: TGTGCCAGCAGCTTAGTGACGGCCCGCGCGAACACCGGGGAGCTGTTTTTT

d_gene: NA
v_gene: TRBV12-3/TRBV12-4
abundance: once
j_gene: TRBJ2-3
CDR3aa: CASSLGYPDTQYF
CDR3nt: TGTGCCAGCAGTTTGGGGTACCCAGATACGCAGTATTTT

d_gene: TRBD2
v_gene: TRBV12-3/TRBV12-4
abundance: NA
j_gene: TRBJ2-7
CDR3aa: CASGGGIYEQYF
CDR3nt: TGTGCCAGCGGCGGGGGGATATACGAGCAGTACTTC

d_gene: TRBD2
v_gene: TRBV5-1
abundance: NA
j_gene: TRBJ2-7
CDR3aa: CASSLFSGGADQYF
CDR3nt: TGCGCCAGCAGCCTATTTAGCGGGGGGGCCGATCAGTACTTC

d_gene: NA
v_gene: TRBV28
abundance: NA
j_gene: TRBJ1-1
CDR3aa: CASSLFRARSGNTEAFF
CDR3nt: TGTGCCAGCAGTTTATTTAGGGCACGCTCAGGGAACACTGAAGCTTTCTTT

d_gene: NA
v_gene: TRBV4-1
abundance: many
j_gene: TRBJ1-5
CDR3aa: CASSQAQGLYSNQPQHF
CDR3nt: TGCGCCAGCAGCCAAGCGCAGGGTCTCTATAGCAATCAGCCCCAGCATTTT

d_gene: NA
v_gene: TRBV5-1
abundance: many
j_gene: TRBJ2-3
CDR3aa: CASSLAPYTDTQYF
CDR3nt: TGCGCCAGCAGCTTGGCGCCCTACACAGATACGCAGTATTTT

d_gene: NA
v_gene: TRBV19
abundance: few
j_gene: TRBJ1-1
CDR3aa: CASRSIDRTNTEAFF
CDR3nt: TGTGCCAGTAGAAGTATCGACAGGACGAACACTGAAGCTTTCTTT

d_gene: NA
v_gene: TRBV2
abundance: many
j_gene: TRBJ2-7
CDR3aa: CASSEMGEQYF
CDR3nt: TGTGCCAGCAGTGAAATGGGTGAGCAGTACTTC

d_gene: TRBD1
v_gene: TRBV5-1
abundance: NA
j_gene: TRBJ1-1
CDR3aa: CASSLGQGGDLAFF
CDR3nt: TGCGCCAGCAGCTTGGGACAGGGGGGAGACTTGGCTTTCTTT

d_gene: NA
v_gene: TRBV7-2
abundance: many
j_gene: TRBJ1-2
CDR3aa: CASSLAKVTNYGYTF
CDR3nt: TGTGCCAGCAGCTTAGCCAAGGTGACTAACTATGGCTACACCTTC

d_gene: NA
v_gene: TRBV20-1
abundance: NA
j_gene: TRBJ1-2
CDR3aa: CSARDRGLTYGYTF
CDR3nt: TGCAGTGCTAGAGATCGGGGACTGACCTATGGCTACACCTTC

d_gene: NA
v_gene: TRBV28
abundance: many
j_gene: TRBJ2-3
CDR3aa: CASSPYTDTQYF
CDR3nt: TGTGCCAGCAGTCCGTACACAGATACGCAGTATTTT

d_gene: NA
v_gene: TRBV6-6
abundance: NA
j_gene: TRBJ2-7
CDR3aa: CASSLGGKYEQYF
CDR3nt: TGTGCCAGCAGTTTGGGGGGAAAGTACGAGCAGTACTTC

d_gene: NA
v_gene: TRBV11-2
abundance: NA
j_gene: TRBJ1-1
CDR3aa: CASRRGGVAFF
CDR3nt: TGTGCCAGCAGGAGGGGCGGGGTAGCTTTCTTT

d_gene: TRBD2
v_gene: TRBV5-4
abundance: once
j_gene: TRBJ2-5
CDR3aa: CASSLGAGGSQATQYF
CDR3nt: TGTGCCAGCAGCTTAGGAGCGGGGGGGTCCCAAGCGACCCAGTACTTC

d_gene: NA
v_gene: TRBV30
abundance: NA
j_gene: TRBJ2-2
CDR3aa: CAWNRDTGELFF
CDR3nt: TGTGCCTGGAACCGGGACACCGGGGAGCTGTTTTTT

d_gene: TRBD2
v_gene: TRBV28
abundance: NA
j_gene: TRBJ2-2
CDR3aa: CASSLSGTSGRFTGELFF
CDR3nt: TGTGCCAGCAGTTTATCAGGGACTAGCGGGAGGTTTACCGGGGAGCTGTTTTTT

d_gene: NA
v_gene: TRBV20-1
abundance: many
j_gene: TRBJ1-5
CDR3aa: CSASVGSGNQPQHF
CDR3nt: TGCAGTGCTAGTGTGGGATCTGGCAATCAGCCCCAGCATTTT

d_gene: NA
v_gene: TRBV6-1
abundance: NA
j_gene: TRBJ2-5
CDR3aa: CASRRGTGETQYF
CDR3nt: TGTGCCAGCCGACGGGGTACCGGAGAGACCCAGTACTTC

d_gene: TRBD1
v_gene: TRBV7-8
abundance: NA
j_gene: TRBJ2-2
CDR3aa: CASSDTGAGELFF
CDR3nt: TGTGCCAGCAGCGATACAGGGGCCGGGGAGCTGTTTTTT